The 2 T cell receptor beta chains below were found in one sample sequenced in a study of blood T cells in healthy people across ages. It was with a sample-barcoded 5' primer and a J-beta primer mix that a second PCR of roughly 7 to 12 cycles was run. TCRdb fed the 5' RACE reads into MiXCR, producing one record per CDR3 protein. Here the sample spans around 2 million distinct CDR3 sequences, 30% to 40% being singletons. Sequencing input: blood. These receptors all stem from a human donor in good health.

This chain links TRBV2 with TRBJ1-2; 8 nucleotides agree with TRBD1. The length of the CDR3 is 14 residues. Germline assignment: CDR1 SNHLY and CDR2 FYNNEI. V trimming: 9 bases; J trimming: 4 bases; junction bases outside the gene matches: 10. CDR3 DNA sequence: TGTGCCAGTAGTCGAGAGGGACAGGTCTATGGCTACACCTTC. Residues: CASSREGQVYGYTF.

Comments on this clonotype: A read error may produce the germline difference seen at one junction end. V is TRBV12-3 or TRBV12-4 and J is TRBJ2-3; 10 bases line up with TRBD2. The CDR3 has 15 residues. The CDR3: CASSPTSGDTDAQYF. CDR3 bases: TGTGCCAGCAGCCCTACTAGCGGGGACACAGATGCGCAGTATTTT.